The T cell receptor (beta chain) described here comes from a study of post-analysis software for immune sequencing data (dated by TCRdb to between 2015 and 2016). At the level of the whole study: Relapsing-remitting, secondary progressive and progressive-relapsing multiple sclerosis were recorded as disease courses, and subtype annotation was lacking for some patients. A subset of samples was prepared in parallel using single-end sample barcoding, then pooled and co-amplified after Illumina adapter ligation. The patient repertoires were compared against some twelve previously published healthy control repertoires obtained from donors aged about 6 to 27 years. What the work shows at the level of the full study, not this receptor alone: Significantly lower normalized Chao1 diversity was found in multiple sclerosis patients than in controls, suggesting substantial peripheral T-cell clonal expansion. Significantly higher frequencies in patients than in controls were found for roughly 5 TRBV segments, including TRBV5-6, TRBV5-1 and TRBV20-1. The multiple sclerosis patient group was slightly younger than the control group. Direct clustering with F measure showed strong co-clustering of samples prepared in the same batch, prompting a batch-effect correction.

Preparation of the library involved PCR. Sequencing relied on an Illumina HiSeq 2500. To reduce PCR and sequencing biases, unique molecular identifiers were incorporated into the TCR beta cDNA libraries. Per 1 to 10 million input T cells, roughly 500,000 cDNA molecules were obtained, such that each molecule approximated one T cell. The patient libraries were prepared and sequenced with the same protocol used for the earlier healthy control dataset. Samples belonging to the same batch were prepared together, multiplexed and sequenced on a shared HiSeq lane. As for the original processing: MIGEC handled the raw barcoded reads, throwing out single-read molecular identifier groups before consensus assembly and CDR3 extraction. Clonotype tables were post-analysed with VDJtools, and diversity was normalized by down-sampling all datasets to the smallest sample size. To correct batch-related cross-sample contamination, repertoire overlap clustering matched CDR3 amino acid sequences but not nucleotide sequences. TCRdb handled the public reads itself, with Q25 trimming in fastp and clone calling in MiXCR, and kept productive beta chains. Entries that share a CDR3 protein sequence are merged under the most common genes and DNA. The V and J calls come from TCRdb's annotation, not from the publication. The sample data list roughly 400,000 distinct CDR3 sequences, and more than 30% of these were observed just once. Of the sample, around 8% falls within the top ten clones.

TCR beta repertoires were profiled from peripheral blood of approximately 13 young patients with multiple sclerosis to demonstrate the VDJtools post-analysis software. The multiple sclerosis patients were children and adolescents ranging in age from 6 to 15 years. The CDR3 contains 17 residues, cysteine and phenylalanine counted. The kept DNA is CDR3 alone, 51 bases in frame from the first base. According to the germline V gene, CDR1 reads ENHRY and CDR2 reads SYGVKD. This clonotype has only a few counts. Its target antigen remains unknown. One end of the junction varies from germline; a read error may be responsible.

The receptor comes from a girl aged 2 to 10 with multiple sclerosis. Recombination connected TRBV10-3 to TRBJ2-6; tentative D gene TRBD1, with 6 bases matching. The sample comprised blood. The CDR3 is CAISEPLTGSGANVRTF. The bases are TGTGCCATCAGTGAGCCGTTAACAGGGTCTGGGGCCAACGTCCGGACTTTC.